This TCR beta chain was captured in a study of blood T cells in healthy people across ages. With a J-beta primer mix and a sample-barcoded 5' primer, a second PCR ran roughly 7 to 11 cycles. TCRdb independently ran MiXCR on the 5' RACE reads; one entry per CDR3 protein. Here the sample spans roughly 680,000 distinct CDR3 sequences, over 40% being singletons. The sequenced material came from blood. The clonotype originates from a woman of 80 years or more in good health.

The CDR3 DNA sequence: TGTGCCAGCATGAGGGGGCGCGTTGAAGCTTTCTTT. Its protein product is CASMRGRVEAFF. The V and J genes are TRBV7-9 and TRBJ1-1, with 7 bases aligning to TRBD1. Per germline, CDR1 SEHNR and CDR2 FQNEAQ (reference sequence). The ends lost 7 bases at V and 7 bases at J; junction bases unmatched: 6. This CDR3 has 12 residues.